Each of the 5 T cell receptor beta chains below was sequenced from the same sample in a study of OX40 agonist ivuxolimab in advanced cancers. TCRdb keeps only in-frame clones here, not all; method: immunoSEQ multiplex PCR. The sample yields roughly 75,000 clones, more than 70% seen once. Here the sequenced sample was CD4+ or CD8+ T cells sorted from blood, taken in a trial of the OX40 agonist ivuxolimab. These receptors were collected from an adult with an advanced solid tumor such as melanoma, head and neck, liver or kidney cancer.

The chain has TRBV7-3 and TRBJ1-5; D gene uncertain. This CDR3 is 13 amino acids long. V was cut by 2 bases and J by 5 bases, with 7 bases left in between. Germline assignment: CDR1 SGHTA and CDR2 FQGTGA. CDR3 sequence reads: CASSLGVDQPQHF. CDR3 in DNA: TGTGCCAGCAGCTTAGGTGTAGATCAGCCCCAGCATTTT.

The chain couples TRBV11-1 to TRBJ1-3, with D maybe TRBD1 (5 bases). This CDR3 region has 14 residues. CDR1 is SGHAT, CDR2 FQDESV, per germline (reference sequence). V dropped 5 bases and J dropped 1 base, with 9 bases sitting between them. DNA of the CDR3: TGTGCCAGCAGCAGCAGGGAATCTGGAAACACCATATATTTT. This encodes CASSSRESGNTIYF.

V gene TRBV18 combines with J gene TRBJ2-5; 10 nucleotides agree with TRBD1. V shed 3 bases and J 6 bases; nucleotides not matched to a gene: 4. This CDR3 contains 14 residues. Germline V gene lookup returns CDR1 KGHSH and CDR2 LQKENI. CDR3 residues: CASSPRDRGKTQYF. The CDR3 DNA reads TGTGCCAGCTCACCCAGGGACAGGGGAAAGACCCAGTACTTC.

The chain has TRBV4-3 and TRBJ1-2; D unclear. This CDR3 is built from 14 residues. The germline V gene encodes CDR1 LGHNA and CDR2 YSLEER. V was trimmed by 3 bases and J by 1 base, leaving 9 bases between them. The CDR3 here is CASSQTLDNYGYTF. The CDR3 DNA reads as TGCGCCAGCAGCCAGACACTGGATAACTATGGCTACACCTTC.

The chain has TRBV7-8 and TRBJ2-2; tentative D call: TRBD2 (6 bases). Germline loops: CDR1 SGHVS, CDR2 FQNEAQ. V was shortened by 4 bases and J by 3 bases, with 15 bases between the two germline ends. The CDR3 length is 16 residues. CDR3 sequence reads: CASSSRLSGYTGELFF. CDR3 coding DNA: TGTGCCAGCAGCTCCCGACTAAGCGGGTACACCGGGGAGCTGTTTTTT.